This TCR beta chain was retrieved from a study of T cells in women clearing cervical HPV infection. Study summary: Cases: HPV16-related CIN3 or worse on histology, a couple of invasive cancers. Controls gave blood once infection was undetectable; cases at lesion identification. Study findings and constraints: It is unknown whether associations predate infection; no effector/memory or HPV-specific sorting.

Remarks on this clone: Its matching antigen is unknown. The read ends 3 residues early relative to the CDR3; the germline J gene fills the gap.

Produced via immunoSEQ multiplex PCR; TCRdb's table is partial and in-frame only. In total, the table holds under 45,000 clones. There are 15 residues in the CDR3. Germline loops: CDR1 SGHNT, CDR2 YYREEE (reference sequence). J was trimmed by 0 bases and V by 4 bases; bases with no gene match: 4. Prevalent HPV16 infections were excluded; only incident single HPV16 infections included. The material sequenced was blood buffy coat. The rearrangement uses TRBV5-4 and TRBJ2-1; 7 nucleotides align to TRBD2. The receptor's source is a woman between 18 and 69 years old with a cervical HPV16 infection that either progressed to CIN3+ or cleared (not recorded which). Partial CDR3 DNA: TGTGCCAGCAGCACGGAGCGGGACTCCTACAATGAG. The encoded protein is CASSTERDSYNE. The CDR3 reads in full as CASSTERDSYNEQFF.